This T cell receptor beta chain was sequenced in a study of T cells in Graves' hyperthyroidism and ophthalmopathy. Hyperthyroidism was newly diagnosed in patients aged 18 to 65 (duration under 2 months). Lactation, pregnancy, other autoimmune disease or uncontrolled infection excluded patients. An approximately 10 ml volume of fresh peripheral blood provided the PBMCs. In regard to this clonotype: Its antigen is currently unknown.

Using RNA transcripts as the source, TCR beta CDR3 regions were amplified. The HTBI primer set drove a first-round RT-PCR of the TCR CDR3. MiXCR, applied by TCRdb to the multiplex PCR reads, yields one record per CDR3 protein. The table records 500,000 to 700,000 distinct CDR3 sequences, about a sixth of them present only once. Overall study results and limits: Ophthalmopathy, which appeared later, was predicted by the model a median roughly 6.5 months before onset.

Germline V CDR1 and CDR2: LNHNV, YYDKDF (reference sequence). The CDR3 contains 17 residues. With V trimmed by 3 bases and J by 4 bases, 13 bases remained unmatched. This TCR was recovered from a woman under 30 with Graves' hyperthyroidism. Sample: blood. This chain links TRBV15 with TRBJ2-7, with 9 bases matching TRBD2. The CDR3 region has the DNA TGTGCCACCAGCAGCCACAGAACCGGGACTAGCATGTACGAGCAGTACTTC. Its translation: CATSSHRTGTSMYEQYF.